Listed below are T cell receptor beta chains from one sample, sequenced in a study of T cell responses to AZD1222 COVID-19 vaccine. Sequencing used immunoSEQ multiplex PCR; TCRdb keeps in-frame clones, though not all of them. The sample includes roughly 120,000 clones, around 89% of them seen just once. The sample in question was peripheral blood, obtained 28 days after the second AZD1222 dose. All receptors derive from an adult who received the AZD1222 COVID-19 vaccine. CDR3s include the opening cysteine and the closing phenylalanine or tryptophan. A D gene is named only where the DNA matches it firmly. Size tells how often a clone was seen (once, few, many) or the class of an expanded clone, and some rows leave it out.

clone_size,j_call,v_call,d_call,cdr3_nt,cdr3_aa
.,TRBJ2-3,TRBV7-9,.,TGTGCCAGCAGCTCCCGCCGTTCCATCGGCCCCACAGATACGCAGTATTTT,CASSSRRSIGPTDTQYF
.,TRBJ2-6,TRBV5-1,.,TGCGCCAGCAGCTATCGGCCCTCTGGGGCCAACGTCCTGACTTTC,CASSYRPSGANVLTF
.,TRBJ1-2,TRBV28,.,TGTGCCAGCAGTTTGGTTGCCAGGGGCGGCATGAGGAACTACACCTTC,CASSLVARGGMRNYTF
.,TRBJ2-5,TRBV15,TRBD1,TGTGCCACCAGCAGAGACCCCGGGACAGGGGTTTCAGAGACCCAGTACTTC,CATSRDPGTGVSETQYF
.,TRBJ2-2,TRBV6-4,TRBD2,TGTGCCAGCAGTGAGCGGGGGGGGAACACCGGGGAGCTGTTTTTT,CASSERGGNTGELFF
.,TRBJ1-1,TRBV12-5,.,TGTGCTAGTGGTTTGGTACTTGGGGTGAACACTGAAGCTTTCTTT,CASGLVLGVNTEAFF
.,TRBJ1-2,TRBV5-4,.,TGTGCCAGCCGGGACCTCGCAAACTATGGCTACACCTTC,CASRDLANYGYTF
.,TRBJ2-1,TRBV5-1,TRBD1,TGCGCCAGCAGCTTGGATGGGACAGTAGCCGATGAGCAGTTCTTC,CASSLDGTVADEQFF
.,TRBJ2-7,TRBV7-2,.,TGTGCCAGCAGCTTATCTGCAGCCTCCTACGAGCAGTACTTC,CASSLSAASYEQYF
.,TRBJ1-1,TRBV29-1,.,TGCAGCGCTCCAGGGGTTTCAGGGAGGAACACTGAAGCTTTCTTT,CSAPGVSGRNTEAFF
.,TRBJ1-1,TRBV6-5,.,TGTGCCAGCAGTTACTCGGAAGGGGAGACGGCTTTCTTT,CASSYSEGETAFF
.,TRBJ2-7,TRBV6-4,TRBD2,TGTGCCAGCAGTGACTCACGGACTAGCGGGGAGGCACAACAGTACTTC,CASSDSRTSGEAQQYF
.,TRBJ2-1,TRBV6-5,TRBD1,TGTGCCAGCAGGGCGGACAGGGGGGGCTACAATGAGCAGTTCTTC,CASRADRGGYNEQFF
.,TRBJ2-2,TRBV6-4,TRBD2,TGTGCCAGCATTCGACTAGCGGGAGAGGCCGGGGAGCTGTTTTTT,CASIRLAGEAGELFF
.,TRBJ2-3,TRBV7-3,TRBD2,TGTGCCAGCAGCCTTACTGGACTAGAATCAGATACGCAGTATTTT,CASSLTGLESDTQYF
.,TRBJ2-7,TRBV5-5,TRBD1,TGTGCCAGCAGCTTGACGACAGGGATCTACGAGCAGTACTTC,CASSLTTGIYEQYF
once,TRBJ2-5,TRBV6-1,.,TGTGCCAGCAGTGACGGCGGAGACCCAGAGACCCAGTACTTC,CASSDGGDPETQYF
.,TRBJ1-1,TRBV7-6,TRBD1,TGTGCCAGCAGCTTAGCGTACAGGGGGAACACTGAAGCTTTCTTT,CASSLAYRGNTEAFF
.,TRBJ1-5,TRBV5-1,TRBD1,TGCGCCAGCAGCCCGGGGACAGGGGGCGACCAGCCCCAGCATTTT,CASSPGTGGDQPQHF
.,TRBJ2-1,TRBV7-9,TRBD1,TGTGCCAGCAGCCAGGGGACAGGGGTTGAGCAGTTCTTC,CASSQGTGVEQFF
.,TRBJ2-3,TRBV9,.,TGTGCCAGCAGCCCCCAGCGGGTGAGCACAGATACGCAGTATTTT,CASSPQRVSTDTQYF
few,TRBJ1-5,TRBV7-8,TRBD1,TGTGCCAGCAGCTTGCACCAGGGGGCCGGCAATCAGCCCCAGCATTTT,CASSLHQGAGNQPQHF
.,TRBJ2-3,TRBV7-7,.,TGTGCTAGCAGCTTAGGTGGCTATAATACGCAGTATTTT,CASSLGGYNTQYF
.,TRBJ2-7,TRBV18,TRBD2,TGTGCCAGCTCACCAGAGGGACTAGCGGGAAACTACGAGCAGTACTTC,CASSPEGLAGNYEQYF